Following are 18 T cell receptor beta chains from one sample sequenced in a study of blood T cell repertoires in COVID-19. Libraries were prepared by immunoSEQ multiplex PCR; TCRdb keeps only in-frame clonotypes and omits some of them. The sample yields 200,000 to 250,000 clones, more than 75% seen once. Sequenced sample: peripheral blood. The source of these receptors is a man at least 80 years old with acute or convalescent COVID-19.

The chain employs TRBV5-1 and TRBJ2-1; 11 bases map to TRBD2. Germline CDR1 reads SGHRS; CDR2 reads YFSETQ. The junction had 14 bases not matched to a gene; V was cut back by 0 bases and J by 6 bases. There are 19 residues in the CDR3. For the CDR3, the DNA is TGCGCCAGCAGCTTGGATCGCCTAGCGGGAGGATTAGGGATCAATGAGCAGTTCTTC. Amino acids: CASSLDRLAGGLGINEQFF. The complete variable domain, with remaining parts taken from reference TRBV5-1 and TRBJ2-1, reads KAGVTQTPRYLIKTRGQQVTLSCSPISGHRSVSWYQQTPGQGLQFLFEYFSETQRNKGNFPGRFSGRQFSNSRSEMNVSTLELGDSALYLCASSLDRLAGGLGINEQFFGPGTRLTVL.

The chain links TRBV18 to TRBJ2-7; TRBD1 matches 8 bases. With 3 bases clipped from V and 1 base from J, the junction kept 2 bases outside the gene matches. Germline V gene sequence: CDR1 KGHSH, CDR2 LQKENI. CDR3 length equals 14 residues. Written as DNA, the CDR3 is TGTGCCAGCTCACCGACAGGGGCTTCCTACGAGCAGTACTTC. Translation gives CASSPTGASYEQYF.

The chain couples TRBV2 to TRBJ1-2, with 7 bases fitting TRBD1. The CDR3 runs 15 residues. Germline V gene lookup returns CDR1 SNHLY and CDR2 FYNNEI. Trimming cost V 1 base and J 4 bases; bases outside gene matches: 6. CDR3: CASSEGQGDFYGYTF. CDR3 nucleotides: TGTGCCAGCAGTGAAGGACAGGGCGACTTCTATGGCTACACCTTC. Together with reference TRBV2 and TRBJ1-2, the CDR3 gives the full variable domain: EPEVTQTPSHQVTQMGQEVILRCVPISNHLYFYWYRQILGQKVEFLVSFYNNEISEKSEIFDDQFSVERPDGSNFTLKIRSTKLEDSAMYFCASSEGQGDFYGYTFGSGTRLTVV.

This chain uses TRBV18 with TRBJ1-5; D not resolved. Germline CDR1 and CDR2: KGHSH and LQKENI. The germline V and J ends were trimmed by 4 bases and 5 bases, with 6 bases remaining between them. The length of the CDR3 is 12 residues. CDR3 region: CASSRTDQPQHF. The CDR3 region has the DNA TGTGCCAGCTCACGAACGGATCAGCCCCAGCATTTT.

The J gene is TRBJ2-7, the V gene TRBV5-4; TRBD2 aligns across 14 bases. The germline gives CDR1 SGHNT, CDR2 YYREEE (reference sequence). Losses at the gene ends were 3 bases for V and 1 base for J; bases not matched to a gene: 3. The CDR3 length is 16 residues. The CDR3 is CASSSGTSGSSYEQYF. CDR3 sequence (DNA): TGTGCCAGCAGCTCCGGGACTAGCGGGAGTTCCTACGAGCAGTACTTC.

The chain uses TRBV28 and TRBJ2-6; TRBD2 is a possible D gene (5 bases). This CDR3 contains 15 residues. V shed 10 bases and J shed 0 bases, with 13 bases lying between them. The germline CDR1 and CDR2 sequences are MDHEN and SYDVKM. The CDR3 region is CATFGLTSGANVLTF. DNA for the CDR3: TGTGCCACCTTCGGACTGACCTCTGGGGCCAACGTCCTGACTTTC. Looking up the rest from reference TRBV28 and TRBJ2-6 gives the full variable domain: DVKVTQSSRYLVKRTGEKVFLECVQDMDHENMFWYRQDPGLGLRLIYFSYDVKMKEKGDIPEGYSVSREKKERFSLILESASTNQTSMYLCATFGLTSGANVLTFGAGSRLTVL.

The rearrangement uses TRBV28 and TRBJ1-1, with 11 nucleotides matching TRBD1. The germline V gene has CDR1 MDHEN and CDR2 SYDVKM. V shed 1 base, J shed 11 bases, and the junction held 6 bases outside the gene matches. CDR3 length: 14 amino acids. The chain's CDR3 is CASSLLGQGGRAFF. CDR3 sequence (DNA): TGTGCCAGCAGTTTATTGGGACAGGGGGGACGCGCTTTCTTT.

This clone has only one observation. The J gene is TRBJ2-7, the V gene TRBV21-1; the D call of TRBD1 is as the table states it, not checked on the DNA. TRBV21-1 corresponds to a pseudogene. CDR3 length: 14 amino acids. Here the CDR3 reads CASSGWTGGYEQYF. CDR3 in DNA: TGTGCCAGCAGCGGGTGGACAGGAGGCTACGAGCAGTACTTC.

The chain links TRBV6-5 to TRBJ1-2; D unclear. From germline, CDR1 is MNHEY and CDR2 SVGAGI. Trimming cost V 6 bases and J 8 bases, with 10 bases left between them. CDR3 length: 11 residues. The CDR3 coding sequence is TGTGCCAGCAGGAGCTACGAGGGCTACACCTTC. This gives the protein CASRSYEGYTF.

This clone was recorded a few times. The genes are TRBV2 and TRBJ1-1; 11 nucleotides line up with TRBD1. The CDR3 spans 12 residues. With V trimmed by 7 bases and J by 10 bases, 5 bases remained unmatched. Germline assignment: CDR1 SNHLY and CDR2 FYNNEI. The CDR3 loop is CASNLDRGPAFF. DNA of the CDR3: TGTGCCAGCAACCTGGACAGGGGGCCAGCTTTCTTT. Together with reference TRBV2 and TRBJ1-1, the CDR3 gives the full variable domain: EPEVTQTPSHQVTQMGQEVILRCVPISNHLYFYWYRQILGQKVEFLVSFYNNEISEKSEIFDDQFSVERPDGSNFTLKIRSTKLEDSAMYFCASNLDRGPAFFGQGTRLTVV.

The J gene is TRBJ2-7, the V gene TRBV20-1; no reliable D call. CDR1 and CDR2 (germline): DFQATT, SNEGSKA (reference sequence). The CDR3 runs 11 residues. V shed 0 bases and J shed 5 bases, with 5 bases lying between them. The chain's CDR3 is CSARDRNEQYF. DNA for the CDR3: TGCAGTGCTAGAGATAGAAACGAGCAGTACTTC.

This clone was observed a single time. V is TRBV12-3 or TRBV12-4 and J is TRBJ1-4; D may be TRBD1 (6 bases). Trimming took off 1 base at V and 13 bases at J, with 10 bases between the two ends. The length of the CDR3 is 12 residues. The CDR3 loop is CASSLEGVGLFF. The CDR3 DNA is TGTGCCAGCAGTTTAGAGGGGGTTGGACTGTTTTTT.

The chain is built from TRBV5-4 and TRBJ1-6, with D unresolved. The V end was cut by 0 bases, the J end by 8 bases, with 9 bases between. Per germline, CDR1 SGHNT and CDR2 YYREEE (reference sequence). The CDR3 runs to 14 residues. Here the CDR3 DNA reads TGTGCCAGCAGCTTGGTGCAGGAGGATTCACCCCTCCACTTT. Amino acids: CASSLVQEDSPLHF.

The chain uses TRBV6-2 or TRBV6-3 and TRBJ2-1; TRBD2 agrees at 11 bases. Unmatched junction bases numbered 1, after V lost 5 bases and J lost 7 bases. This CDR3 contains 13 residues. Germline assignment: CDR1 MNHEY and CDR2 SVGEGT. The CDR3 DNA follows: TGTGCCAGCAGTCGACTAGCGGGGAATGAGCAGTTCTTC. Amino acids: CASSRLAGNEQFF.

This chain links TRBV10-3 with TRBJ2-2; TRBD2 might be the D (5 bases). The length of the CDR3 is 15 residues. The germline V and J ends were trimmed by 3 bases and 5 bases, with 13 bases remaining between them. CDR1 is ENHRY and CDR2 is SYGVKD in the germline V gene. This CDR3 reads CAISEGFTGTGELFF. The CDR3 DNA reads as TGTGCCATCAGTGAAGGGTTTACGGGGACCGGGGAGCTGTTTTTT.

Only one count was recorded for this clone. The CDR3 nucleotides are TGTGCCAGCAGTATAACCGGGACAGGGGCTGAAAAACTGTTTTTT. It is translated as CASSITGTGAEKLFF. The chain has TRBV28 and TRBJ1-4, with TRBD1 identical over 10 bases. Germline V gives CDR1 MDHEN, CDR2 SYDVKM. The CDR3 spans 15 residues. Losses at the gene ends were 5 bases for V and 7 bases for J; bases not matched to a gene: 7.

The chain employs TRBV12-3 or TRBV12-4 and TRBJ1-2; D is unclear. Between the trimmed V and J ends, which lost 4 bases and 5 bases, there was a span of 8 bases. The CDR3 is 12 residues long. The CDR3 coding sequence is TGTGCCAGCAGTTCCCAAGCTTATGGCTACACCTTC. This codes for CASSSQAYGYTF.

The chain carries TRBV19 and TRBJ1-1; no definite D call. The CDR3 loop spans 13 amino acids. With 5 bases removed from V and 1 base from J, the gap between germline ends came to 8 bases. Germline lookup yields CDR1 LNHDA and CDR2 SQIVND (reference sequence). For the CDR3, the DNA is TGTGCCAGTAGTCCCCGGGGGAACACTGAAGCTTTCTTT. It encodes CASSPRGNTEAFF.